This note documents a single TCR beta chain sequence. Study processing details: The authors estimated nucleated cell counts from reference gene primer amplification. Sequencing was performed with immunoSEQ multiplex PCR; in TCRdb, only in-frame clones are kept and a portion is missing. V and J calls and clone size are as listed in that table; D and trimming were resolved from the DNA. The sample lists over 350,000 clones; around 90% were seen once. This specimen comes from a study of blood T cell repertoires in COVID-19. Study in general: Sources were T cells, B-cell-depleted T cells, or PBMCs; the material itself was cDNA or gDNA.

Cohort placement rested on clinical history that participants reported themselves. The CDR3 sequence is 14 residues long. V shed 4 bases, J shed 6 bases, and the junction held 6 bases outside the gene matches. Germline CDR1 is MNHEY and CDR2 is SVGEGT. The sequence came from a young woman with acute COVID-19. V gene TRBV6-2 or TRBV6-3 combines with J gene TRBJ1-5; 7 nucleotides match TRBD1. Sequenced sample: PBMCs or T cells enriched from blood (not recorded which). CDR3 nucleotide sequence: TGTGCCAGCAGTTTACCAGGGGGGAGTCAGCCCCAGCATTTT. Its translation is CASSLPGGSQPQHF.